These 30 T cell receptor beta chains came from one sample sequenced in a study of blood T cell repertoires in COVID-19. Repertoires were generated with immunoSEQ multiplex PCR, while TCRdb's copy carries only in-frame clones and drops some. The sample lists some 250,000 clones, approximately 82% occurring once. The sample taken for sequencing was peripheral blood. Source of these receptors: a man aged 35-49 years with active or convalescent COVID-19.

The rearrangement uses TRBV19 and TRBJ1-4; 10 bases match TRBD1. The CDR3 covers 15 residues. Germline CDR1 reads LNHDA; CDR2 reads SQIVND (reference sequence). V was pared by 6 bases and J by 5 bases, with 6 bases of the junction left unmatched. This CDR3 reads CASRSPGQGNEKLFF. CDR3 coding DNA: TGTGCCAGTAGGTCACCGGGACAGGGGAATGAAAAACTGTTTTTT.

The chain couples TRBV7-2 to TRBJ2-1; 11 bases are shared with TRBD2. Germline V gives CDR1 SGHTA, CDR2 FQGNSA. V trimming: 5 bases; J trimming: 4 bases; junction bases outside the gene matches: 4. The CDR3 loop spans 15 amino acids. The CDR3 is CASSPSGGTYNEQFF. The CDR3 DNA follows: TGTGCCAGCAGCCCTAGCGGGGGGACATACAATGAGCAGTTCTTC.

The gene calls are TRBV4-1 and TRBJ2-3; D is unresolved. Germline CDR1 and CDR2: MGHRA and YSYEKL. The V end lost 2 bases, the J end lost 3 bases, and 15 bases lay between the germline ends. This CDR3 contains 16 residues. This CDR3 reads CASSQYELLETDTQYF. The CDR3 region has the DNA TGCGCCAGCAGCCAATACGAACTTTTAGAGACAGATACGCAGTATTTT.

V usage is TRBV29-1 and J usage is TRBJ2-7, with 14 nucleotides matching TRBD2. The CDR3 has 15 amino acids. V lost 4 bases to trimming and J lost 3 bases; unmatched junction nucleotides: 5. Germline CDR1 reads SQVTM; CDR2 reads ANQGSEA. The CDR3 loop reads CSVAGTSGGVYEQYF. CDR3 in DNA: TGCAGCGTTGCTGGGACTAGCGGGGGAGTCTACGAGCAGTACTTC.

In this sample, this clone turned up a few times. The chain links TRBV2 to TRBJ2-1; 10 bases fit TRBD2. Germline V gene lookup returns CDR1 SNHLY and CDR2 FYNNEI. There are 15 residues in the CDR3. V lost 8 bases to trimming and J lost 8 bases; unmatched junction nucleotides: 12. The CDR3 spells CASGPGTSVIDEQFF. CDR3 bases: TGTGCCAGCGGACCCGGGACTAGCGTCATCGATGAGCAGTTCTTC.

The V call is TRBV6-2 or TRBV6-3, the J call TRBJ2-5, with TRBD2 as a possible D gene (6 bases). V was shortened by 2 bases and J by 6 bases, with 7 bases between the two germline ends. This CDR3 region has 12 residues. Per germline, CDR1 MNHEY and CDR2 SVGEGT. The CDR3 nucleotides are TGTGCCAGCAGTTACACTAGCAAGACCCAGTACTTC. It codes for CASSYTSKTQYF.

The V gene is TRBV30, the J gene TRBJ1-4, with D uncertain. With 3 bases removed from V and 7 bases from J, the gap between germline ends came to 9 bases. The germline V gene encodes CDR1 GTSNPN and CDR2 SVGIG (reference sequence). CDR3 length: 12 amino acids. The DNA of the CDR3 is TGTGCCTGGAGCCCGAGCCGTGAAAAACTGTTTTTT. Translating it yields CAWSPSREKLFF.

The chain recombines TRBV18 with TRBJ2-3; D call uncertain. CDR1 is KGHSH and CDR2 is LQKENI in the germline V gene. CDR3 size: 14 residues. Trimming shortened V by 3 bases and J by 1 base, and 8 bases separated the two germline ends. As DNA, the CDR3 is TGTGCCAGCTCACCGGAACGGGGCACAGATACGCAGTATTTT. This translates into CASSPERGTDTQYF.

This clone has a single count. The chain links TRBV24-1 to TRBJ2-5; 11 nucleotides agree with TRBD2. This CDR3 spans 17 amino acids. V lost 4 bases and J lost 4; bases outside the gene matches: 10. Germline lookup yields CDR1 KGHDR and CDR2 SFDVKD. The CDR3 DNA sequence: TGTGCCACCAGTGAGGGGCATCTAGCGGGGGGAGCAGAGACCCAGTACTTC. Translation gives CATSEGHLAGGAETQYF.

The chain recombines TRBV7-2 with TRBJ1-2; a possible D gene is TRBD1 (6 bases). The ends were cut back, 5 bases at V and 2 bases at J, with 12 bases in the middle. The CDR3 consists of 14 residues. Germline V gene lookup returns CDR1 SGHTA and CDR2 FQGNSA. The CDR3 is CASSGRGGNYGYTF. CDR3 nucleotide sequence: TGTGCCAGCAGCGGTAGGGGGGGGAACTATGGCTACACCTTC.

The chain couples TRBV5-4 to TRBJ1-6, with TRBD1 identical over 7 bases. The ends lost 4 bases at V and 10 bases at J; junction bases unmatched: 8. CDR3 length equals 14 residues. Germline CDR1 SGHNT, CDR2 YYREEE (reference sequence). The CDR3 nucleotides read TGTGCCAGCAGCCGTCAGGGGGTACTCTCACCCCTCCACTTT. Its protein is CASSRQGVLSPLHF.

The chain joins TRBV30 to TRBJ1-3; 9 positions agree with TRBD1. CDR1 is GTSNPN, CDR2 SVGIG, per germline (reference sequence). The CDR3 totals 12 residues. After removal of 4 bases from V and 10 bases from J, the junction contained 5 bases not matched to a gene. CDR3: CAWNRGQGTIYF. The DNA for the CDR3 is TGTGCCTGGAATCGAGGACAGGGGACCATATATTTT. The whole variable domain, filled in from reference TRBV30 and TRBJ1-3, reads SQTIHQWPATLVQPVGSPLSLECTVEGTSNPNLYWYRQAAGRGLQLLFYSVGIGQISSEVPQNLSASRPQDRQFILSSKKLLLSDSGFYLCAWNRGQGTIYFGEGSWLTVV.

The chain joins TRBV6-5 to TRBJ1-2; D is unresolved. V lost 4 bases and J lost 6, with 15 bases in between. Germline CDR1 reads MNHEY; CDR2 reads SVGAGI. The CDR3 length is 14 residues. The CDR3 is CASSLLGEIHGYTF. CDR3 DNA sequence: TGTGCCAGCAGTTTACTCGGAGAAATTCATGGCTACACCTTC.

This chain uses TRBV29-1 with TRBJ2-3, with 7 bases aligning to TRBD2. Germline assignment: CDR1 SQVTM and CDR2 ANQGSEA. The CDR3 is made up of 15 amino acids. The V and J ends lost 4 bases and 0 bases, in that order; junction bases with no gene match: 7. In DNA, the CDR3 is TGCAGCGTTGTGGGGGGGGTCACTAGCACAGATACGCAGTATTTT. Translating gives CSVVGGVTSTDTQYF.

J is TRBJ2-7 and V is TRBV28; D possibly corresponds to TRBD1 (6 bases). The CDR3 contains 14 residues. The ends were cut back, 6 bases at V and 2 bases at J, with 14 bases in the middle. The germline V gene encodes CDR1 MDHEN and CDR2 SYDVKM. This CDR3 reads CASRPQGFAYEQYF. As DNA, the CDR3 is TGTGCCAGCAGGCCACAGGGCTTTGCCTACGAGCAGTACTTC.

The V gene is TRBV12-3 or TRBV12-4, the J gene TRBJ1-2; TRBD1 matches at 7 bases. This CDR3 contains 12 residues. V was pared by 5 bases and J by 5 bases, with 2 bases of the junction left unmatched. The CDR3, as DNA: TGTGCCAGCAGTCAACAGGGGTATGGCTACACCTTC. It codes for CASSQQGYGYTF.

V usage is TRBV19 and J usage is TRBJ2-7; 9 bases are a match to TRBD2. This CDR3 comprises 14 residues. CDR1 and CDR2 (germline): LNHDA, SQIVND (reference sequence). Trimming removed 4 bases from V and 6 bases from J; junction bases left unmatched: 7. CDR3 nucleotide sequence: TGTGCCAGTAGTACCAGTAGCGGGAGAAGCGAGCAGTACTTC. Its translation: CASSTSSGRSEQYF.

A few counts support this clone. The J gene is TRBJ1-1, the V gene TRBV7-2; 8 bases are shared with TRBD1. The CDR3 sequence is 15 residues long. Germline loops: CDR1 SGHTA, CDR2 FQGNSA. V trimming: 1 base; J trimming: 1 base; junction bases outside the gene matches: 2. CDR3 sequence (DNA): TGTGCCAGCAGCTTAGGAACAGGGGGGAACACTGAAGCTTTCTTT. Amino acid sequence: CASSLGTGGNTEAFF.

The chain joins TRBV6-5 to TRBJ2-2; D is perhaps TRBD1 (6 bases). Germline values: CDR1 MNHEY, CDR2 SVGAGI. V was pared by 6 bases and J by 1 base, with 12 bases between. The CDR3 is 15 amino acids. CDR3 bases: TGTGCCAGCAGACAAGGGACACTGAACACCGGGGAGCTGTTTTTT. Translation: CASRQGTLNTGELFF.

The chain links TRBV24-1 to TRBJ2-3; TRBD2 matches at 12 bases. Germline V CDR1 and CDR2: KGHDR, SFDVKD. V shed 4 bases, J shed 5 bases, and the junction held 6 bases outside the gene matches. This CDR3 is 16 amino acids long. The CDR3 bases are TGTGCCACCAGTGAGCGCTCTAGCGGGGGGGGAGATACGCAGTATTTT. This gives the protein CATSERSSGGGDTQYF.

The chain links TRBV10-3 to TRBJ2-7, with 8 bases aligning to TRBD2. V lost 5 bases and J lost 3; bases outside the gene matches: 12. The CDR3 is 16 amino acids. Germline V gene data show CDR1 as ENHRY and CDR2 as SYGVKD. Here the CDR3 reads CAISLRGSGDGYEQYF. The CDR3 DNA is TGTGCCATCAGTCTTAGAGGTAGCGGGGACGGCTACGAGCAGTACTTC.

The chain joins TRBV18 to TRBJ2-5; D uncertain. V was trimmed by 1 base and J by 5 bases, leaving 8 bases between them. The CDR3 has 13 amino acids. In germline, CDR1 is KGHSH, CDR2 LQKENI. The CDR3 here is CASSPLLRETQYF. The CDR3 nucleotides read TGTGCCAGCTCACCACTCTTGAGGGAGACCCAGTACTTC.

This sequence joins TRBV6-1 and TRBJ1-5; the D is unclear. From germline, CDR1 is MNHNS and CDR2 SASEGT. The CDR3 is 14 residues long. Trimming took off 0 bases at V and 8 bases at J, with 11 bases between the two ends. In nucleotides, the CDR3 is TGTGCCAGCAGTGAAGCGCGGGAGTACAAGCCCCAGCATTTT. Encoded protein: CASSEAREYKPQHF.

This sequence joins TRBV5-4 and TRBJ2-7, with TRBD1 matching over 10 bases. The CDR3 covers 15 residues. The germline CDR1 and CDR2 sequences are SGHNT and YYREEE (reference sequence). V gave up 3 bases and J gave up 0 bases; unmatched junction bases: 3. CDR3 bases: TGTGCCAGCAGCTCCCGGACAGGGGGCTCCTACGAGCAGTACTTC. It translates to CASSSRTGGSYEQYF. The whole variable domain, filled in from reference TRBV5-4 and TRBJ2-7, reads ETGVTQSPTHLIKTRGQQVTLRCSSQSGHNTVSWYQQALGQGPQFIFQYYREEENGRGNFPPRFSGLQFPNYSSELNVNALELDDSALYLCASSSRTGGSYEQYFGPGTRLTVT.

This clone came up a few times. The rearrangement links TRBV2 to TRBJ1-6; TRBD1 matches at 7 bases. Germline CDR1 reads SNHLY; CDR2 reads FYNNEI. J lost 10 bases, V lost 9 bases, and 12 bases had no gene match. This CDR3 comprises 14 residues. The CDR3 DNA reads TGTGCCAGATCTCTCGGACAGGTTGGATCACCCCTCCACTTT. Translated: CARSLGQVGSPLHF.

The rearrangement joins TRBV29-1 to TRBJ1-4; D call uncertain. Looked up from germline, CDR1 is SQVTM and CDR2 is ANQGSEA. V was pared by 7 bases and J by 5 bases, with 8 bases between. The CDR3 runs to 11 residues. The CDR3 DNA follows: TGCAGCGCTAGAGGGAATGAAAAACTGTTTTTT. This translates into CSARGNEKLFF.

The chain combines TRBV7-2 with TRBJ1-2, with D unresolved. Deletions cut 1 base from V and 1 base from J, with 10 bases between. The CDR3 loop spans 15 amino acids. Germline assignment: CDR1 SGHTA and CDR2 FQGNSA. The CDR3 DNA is TGTGCCAGCAGCTTAGATTCGGGTAGTAACTATGGCTACACCTTC. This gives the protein CASSLDSGSNYGYTF.

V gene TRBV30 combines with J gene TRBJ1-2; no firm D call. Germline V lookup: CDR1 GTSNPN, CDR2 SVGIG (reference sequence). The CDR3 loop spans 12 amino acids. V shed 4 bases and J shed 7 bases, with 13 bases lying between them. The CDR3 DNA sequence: TGTGCCTGGACGGGAGGGTCGGTTGGCTACACCTTC. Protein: CAWTGGSVGYTF.

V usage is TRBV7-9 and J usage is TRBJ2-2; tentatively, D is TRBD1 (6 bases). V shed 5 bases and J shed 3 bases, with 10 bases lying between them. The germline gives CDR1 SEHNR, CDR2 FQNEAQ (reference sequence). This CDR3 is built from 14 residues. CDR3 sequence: CASSPTGYTGELFF. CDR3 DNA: TGTGCCAGCAGCCCGACAGGCTACACCGGGGAGCTGTTTTTT. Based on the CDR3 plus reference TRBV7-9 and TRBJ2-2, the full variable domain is DTGVSQNPRHKITKRGQNVTFRCDPISEHNRLYWYRQTLGQGPEFLTYFQNEAQLEKSRLLSDRFSAERPKGSFSTLEIQRTEQGDSAMYLCASSPTGYTGELFFGEGSRLTVL.

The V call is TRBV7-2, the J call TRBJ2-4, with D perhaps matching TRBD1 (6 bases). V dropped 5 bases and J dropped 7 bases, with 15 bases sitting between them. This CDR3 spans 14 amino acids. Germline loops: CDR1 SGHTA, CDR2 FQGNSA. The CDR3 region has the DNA TGTGCCAGCAGCCCGGAGTGGCAGGGGAACATTCAGTACTTC. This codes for CASSPEWQGNIQYF.